The 25 T cell receptor beta chains below come from one sample, sequenced in a study of blood T cell repertoires in COVID-19. TCRdb keeps only in-frame clones here, not all; method: immunoSEQ multiplex PCR. In the table there are a few hundred thousand clones, approximately 91% of which are singletons. The sequencing input was peripheral blood. These TCRs come from a man aged 45-65 years with acute or convalescent COVID-19.

The chain couples TRBV2 to TRBJ1-1, with D tentatively TRBD1 (6 bases). The germline V gene encodes CDR1 SNHLY and CDR2 FYNNEI. The CDR3 has 13 amino acids. V lost 7 bases and J lost 0, with 9 bases in between. CDR3 bases: TGTGCCAGCAAAGGGGGTTTGAACACTGAAGCTTTCTTT. Its protein product is CASKGGLNTEAFF.

This clone was observed once. This sequence joins TRBV3-1 (or the pseudogene TRBV3-2) and TRBJ2-2, with TRBD2 matching 7 bases. The CDR3 sequence is 14 residues long. After removal of 7 bases from V and 3 bases from J, the junction contained 5 bases not matched to a gene. The V gene's germline CDR1 is LGHDT and CDR2 YNNKEL (reference sequence). CDR3 sequence: CASTGSGHTGELFF. The CDR3, as DNA: TGTGCCAGCACGGGTAGCGGGCACACCGGGGAGCTGTTTTTT.

The chain couples TRBV7-9 to TRBJ1-4; a weak D match, TRBD1 (5 bases). Germline CDR1 SEHNR, CDR2 FQNEAQ (reference sequence). CDR3 length: 16 amino acids. V lost 5 bases and J 8 bases, leaving 21 bases between the germline ends. Here the CDR3 DNA reads TGTGCCAGCAGCGCTACGGATCCAGGGCTGCAGGAAAAACTGTTTTTT. This encodes CASSATDPGLQEKLFF.

This chain uses TRBV18 with TRBJ1-4; a possible D gene is TRBD1 (5 bases). Per germline, CDR1 KGHSH and CDR2 LQKENI. This CDR3 is 14 amino acids long. V dropped 3 bases and J dropped 0 bases, with 5 bases sitting between them. CDR3 loop: CASSPTATNEKLFF. CDR3 nucleotides: TGTGCCAGCTCACCGACAGCAACTAATGAAAAACTGTTTTTT.

The rearrangement joins TRBV5-1 to TRBJ2-7; TRBD2 agrees at 12 bases. The CDR3 extends over 15 amino acids. V trimming: 3 bases; J trimming: 3 bases; junction bases outside the gene matches: 4. In germline, CDR1 is SGHRS, CDR2 YFSETQ. CDR3 nucleotides: TGCGCCAGCAGCTGGACTAGCGGGGCAAACTACGAGCAGTACTTC. It encodes CASSWTSGANYEQYF. Complete variable domain (other parts from reference TRBV5-1 and TRBJ2-7): KAGVTQTPRYLIKTRGQQVTLSCSPISGHRSVSWYQQTPGQGLQFLFEYFSETQRNKGNFPGRFSGRQFSNSRSEMNVSTLELGDSALYLCASSWTSGANYEQYFGPGTRLTVT.

V usage is TRBV9 and J usage is TRBJ2-7; tentative D call: TRBD1 (7 bases). This CDR3 is 13 amino acids long. The V end was cut by 3 bases, the J end by 7 bases, with 14 bases between. Germline CDR1 SGDLS, CDR2 YYNGEE. CDR3 sequence (DNA): TGTGCCAGCAGCGCTACGACAGGGAGGGAGCAGTACTTC. Its protein is CASSATTGREQYF.

The chain uses TRBV29-1 and TRBJ1-1; tentative D call: TRBD1 (5 bases). This CDR3 contains 12 residues. CDR1 and CDR2 (germline): SQVTM, ANQGSEA. V lost 0 bases, J lost 11 bases, and 13 bases lay in between. CDR3 sequence reads: CSVEDLTKGAFF. In DNA, the CDR3 is TGCAGCGTTGAAGATCTTACCAAGGGGGCTTTCTTT. Looking up the rest from reference TRBV29-1 and TRBJ1-1 gives the full variable domain: SAVISQKPSRDICQRGTSLTIQCQVDSQVTMMFWYRQQPGQSLTLIATANQGSEATYESGFVIDKFPISRPNLTFSTLTVSNMSPEDSSIYLCSVEDLTKGAFFGQGTRLTVV.

Details on this clone: The sample contains more than one DNA sequence encoding this CDR3. The rearrangement links TRBV7-9 to TRBJ2-5; no firm D call. Per the germline V gene, CDR1 is SEHNR and CDR2 is FQNEAQ (reference sequence). This CDR3 comprises 13 residues. V lost 5 bases and J 1 base, leaving 8 bases between the germline ends. CDR3 in DNA: TGTGCCAGCAGCCCCACTCGCCAAGAGACCCAGTACTTC. It yields the protein CASSPTRQETQYF. Supplemented by reference TRBV7-9 and TRBJ2-5, the full variable domain reads DTGVSQNPRHKITKRGQNVTFRCDPISEHNRLYWYRQTLGQGPEFLTYFQNEAQLEKSRLLSDRFSAERPKGSFSTLEIQRTEQGDSAMYLCASSPTRQETQYFGPGTRLLVL.

The chain uses TRBV3-1 (or the pseudogene TRBV3-2) and TRBJ2-7; D is undetermined. The CDR3 covers 13 residues. Germline CDR1 LGHDT, CDR2 YNNKEL (reference sequence). The V end lost 0 bases, the J end lost 11 bases, and 14 bases lay between the germline ends. For the CDR3, the DNA is TGTGCCAGCAGCCAAGATGGATCGCAGGCAGAGTACTTC. The encoded protein is CASSQDGSQAEYF.

V and J are TRBV19 and TRBJ1-6; D not resolved. The CDR3 is 14 amino acids. From germline, CDR1 is LNHDA and CDR2 SQIVND (reference sequence). The germline V and J ends were trimmed by 3 bases and 10 bases, with 13 bases remaining between them. CDR3 coding DNA: TGTGCCAGTAGTATCGGGCTAGGGAGATCACCCCTCCACTTT. Protein sequence: CASSIGLGRSPLHF.

The chain links TRBV7-2 to TRBJ2-7, with TRBD1 as a possible D gene (5 bases). V was clipped by 0 bases and J by 5 bases, with 11 bases between them. Germline V gives CDR1 SGHTA, CDR2 FQGNSA. There are 14 residues in the CDR3. Written as DNA, the CDR3 is TGTGCCAGCAGCTTAGCCAGGGTTATCGACGAGCAGTACTTC. It codes for CASSLARVIDEQYF. The variable domain in full, completed from reference TRBV7-2 and TRBJ2-7, reads GAGVSQSPSNKVTEKGKDVELRCDPISGHTALYWYRQSLGQGLEFLIYFQGNSAPDKSGLPSDRFSAERTGGSVSTLTIQRTQQEDSAVYLCASSLARVIDEQYFGPGTRLTVT.

This clone turned up a few times. The rearrangement uses TRBV30 and TRBJ1-1, with D perhaps TRBD1 (6 bases). The CDR3 runs to 13 residues. Germline assignment: CDR1 GTSNPN and CDR2 SVGIG (reference sequence). Trimming left V 4 bases short and J 5 bases short, with 14 bases between. CDR3 in DNA: TGTGCCTGGAAGGGGGGGAGAGAGACTGAAGCTTTCTTT. As protein: CAWKGGRETEAFF.

The V and J genes are TRBV11-2 and TRBJ1-2, with TRBD1 as a possible D gene (5 bases). Per germline, CDR1 SGHAT and CDR2 FQNNGV. V lost 3 bases and J 2 bases, leaving 7 bases between the germline ends. The CDR3 runs to 13 residues. The CDR3 reads CASSLSGNYGYTF. In DNA, the CDR3 is TGTGCCAGCAGCTTGTCAGGGAACTATGGCTACACCTTC. Together with reference TRBV11-2 and TRBJ1-2, the CDR3 gives the full variable domain: EAGVAQSPRYKIIEKRQSVAFWCNPISGHATLYWYQQILGQGPKLLIQFQNNGVVDDSQLPKDRFSAERLKGVDSTLKIQPAKLEDSAVYLCASSLSGNYGYTFGSGTRLTVV.

The chain carries TRBV9 and TRBJ2-1; possible D gene TRBD2, 6 bases. Germline-derived CDR1 and CDR2 are SGDLS and YYNGEE. V dropped 3 bases and J dropped 10 bases, with 20 bases sitting between them. This CDR3 is 15 amino acids long. For the CDR3, the DNA is TGTGCCAGCAGCGGGGGCGGCGGGGTGGGCCAGGAGCAGTTCTTC. It yields the protein CASSGGGGVGQEQFF.

The J gene is TRBJ1-1, the V gene TRBV5-6, with 10 bases fitting TRBD1. This CDR3 is built from 14 residues. After removal of 4 bases from V and 4 bases from J, the junction contained 4 bases not matched to a gene. CDR1 is SGHDT and CDR2 is YYEEEE in the germline V gene. The CDR3 DNA follows: TGTGCCAGCAGCCGACAGGGGGCGAGCACTGAAGCTTTCTTT. The encoded protein is CASSRQGASTEAFF.

The rearrangement joins TRBV11-3 to TRBJ1-1; no firm D call. Germline loops: CDR1 SGHNT, CDR2 YENEEA. The CDR3 covers 14 residues. The V and J ends lost 0 bases and 2 bases respectively, with 7 bases between them. CDR3 bases: TGTGCCAGCAGCTTAGAACCGACAAACACTGAAGCTTTCTTT. It codes for CASSLEPTNTEAFF. The full variable domain, rest sourced from reference TRBV11-3 and TRBJ1-1, is EAGVVQSPRYKIIEKKQPVAFWCNPISGHNTLYWYLQNLGQGPELLIRYENEEAVDDSQLPKDRFSAERLKGVDSTLKIQPAELGDSAVYLCASSLEPTNTEAFFGQGTRLTVV.

The chain employs TRBV5-1 and TRBJ1-2, with D unresolved. The germline V gene has CDR1 SGHRS and CDR2 YFSETQ. V lost 0 bases and J lost 4, with 13 bases in between. This CDR3 has 15 residues. The CDR3 DNA follows: TGCGCCAGCAGCTTGGACGGGTCCAGCAGCTATGGCTACACCTTC. It encodes CASSLDGSSSYGYTF. Full variable domain (missing parts from reference TRBV5-1 and TRBJ1-2): KAGVTQTPRYLIKTRGQQVTLSCSPISGHRSVSWYQQTPGQGLQFLFEYFSETQRNKGNFPGRFSGRQFSNSRSEMNVSTLELGDSALYLCASSLDGSSSYGYTFGSGTRLTVV.

The J gene is TRBJ2-7, the V gene TRBV5-4, with a tentative D call TRBD2 (6 bases). Deletions cut 1 base from V and 0 bases from J, with 11 bases between. Germline-derived CDR1 and CDR2 are SGHNT and YYREEE (reference sequence). The CDR3 length is 15 residues. The CDR3 DNA reads as TGTGCCAGCAGCTTGAGTGCGGGAAGCTCCTACGAGCAGTACTTC. The encoded protein is CASSLSAGSSYEQYF.

V is TRBV18 and J is TRBJ2-1, with D uncertain. CDR1 and CDR2 (germline): KGHSH, LQKENI. The V end was cut by 0 bases, the J end by 6 bases, with 9 bases between. This CDR3 spans 14 amino acids. CDR3 nucleotides: TGTGCCAGCTCACCACCGGTTCGGAGCAATGAGCAGTTCTTC. This sequence encodes CASSPPVRSNEQFF.

The chain uses TRBV27 and TRBJ2-5; perhaps TRBD2 as D (7 bases). This CDR3 region has 16 residues. CDR1 and CDR2 (germline): MNHEY, SMNVEV (reference sequence). The V end was cut by 1 base, the J end by 0 bases, with 12 bases between. CDR3: CASSLLGGGHQETQYF. CDR3 coding DNA: TGTGCCAGCAGTTTATTAGGCGGGGGCCACCAAGAGACCCAGTACTTC.

The rearrangement joins TRBV19 to TRBJ2-3; TRBD2 agrees at 16 bases. Per germline, CDR1 LNHDA and CDR2 SQIVND (reference sequence). After removal of 5 bases from V and 1 base from J, the junction contained 6 bases not matched to a gene. This CDR3 is built from 18 residues. CDR3 DNA sequence: TGTGCCAGTAGTCTGGGACTAGCGGGGGGGCAAGGCACAGATACGCAGTATTTT. This codes for CASSLGLAGGQGTDTQYF. Full variable domain (rest looked up from reference TRBV19 and TRBJ2-3): DGGITQSPKYLFRKEGQNVTLSCEQNLNHDAMYWYRQDPGQGLRLIYYSQIVNDFQKGDIAEGYSVSREKKESFPLTVTSAQKNPTAFYLCASSLGLAGGQGTDTQYFGPGTRLTVL.

V is TRBV30 and J is TRBJ1-5; the D gene is possibly TRBD1 (5 bases). The CDR3 loop spans 13 amino acids. The V end lost 3 bases, the J end lost 3 bases, and 9 bases lay between the germline ends. CDR1 is GTSNPN and CDR2 is SVGIG in the germline V gene (reference sequence). The CDR3 sequence: CAWRPTVNQPQHF. Here the CDR3 DNA reads TGTGCCTGGAGACCGACAGTCAATCAGCCCCAGCATTTT.

The J gene is TRBJ1-3, the V gene TRBV5-1, with TRBD1 as a possible D gene (5 bases). V was pared by 0 bases and J by 9 bases, with 10 bases between. The V gene's germline CDR1 is SGHRS and CDR2 YFSETQ. This CDR3 has 13 residues. This chain's CDR3 is CASSLDRRGTIYF. For the CDR3, the DNA is TGCGCCAGCAGCTTGGACAGGCGTGGCACCATATATTTT. Based on the CDR3 plus reference TRBV5-1 and TRBJ1-3, the full variable domain is KAGVTQTPRYLIKTRGQQVTLSCSPISGHRSVSWYQQTPGQGLQFLFEYFSETQRNKGNFPGRFSGRQFSNSRSEMNVSTLELGDSALYLCASSLDRRGTIYFGEGSWLTVV.

The CDR3 DNA reads as TGTGCCAGCAGTGACTCTAGAACAGGGGAAGAAGAGACCCAGTACTTC. It is translated as CASSDSRTGEEETQYF. The chain recombines TRBV6-4 with TRBJ2-5; 7 bases fit TRBD1. The CDR3 has 16 amino acids. Losses at the gene ends were 0 bases for V and 3 bases for J; bases not matched to a gene: 7. CDR1 and CDR2 from the germline V gene are MRHNA and SNTAGT.

V and J are TRBV30 and TRBJ1-5, with unresolved D. This CDR3 is 14 amino acids long. The V gene lost 5 bases and the J gene lost 4 bases, with 15 bases spanning the gap. CDR1 is GTSNPN, CDR2 SVGIG, per germline (reference sequence). DNA for the CDR3: TGTGCCTGGGGCGGCCGGGTATTAAATCAGCCCCAGCATTTT. Its protein is CAWGGRVLNQPQHF.